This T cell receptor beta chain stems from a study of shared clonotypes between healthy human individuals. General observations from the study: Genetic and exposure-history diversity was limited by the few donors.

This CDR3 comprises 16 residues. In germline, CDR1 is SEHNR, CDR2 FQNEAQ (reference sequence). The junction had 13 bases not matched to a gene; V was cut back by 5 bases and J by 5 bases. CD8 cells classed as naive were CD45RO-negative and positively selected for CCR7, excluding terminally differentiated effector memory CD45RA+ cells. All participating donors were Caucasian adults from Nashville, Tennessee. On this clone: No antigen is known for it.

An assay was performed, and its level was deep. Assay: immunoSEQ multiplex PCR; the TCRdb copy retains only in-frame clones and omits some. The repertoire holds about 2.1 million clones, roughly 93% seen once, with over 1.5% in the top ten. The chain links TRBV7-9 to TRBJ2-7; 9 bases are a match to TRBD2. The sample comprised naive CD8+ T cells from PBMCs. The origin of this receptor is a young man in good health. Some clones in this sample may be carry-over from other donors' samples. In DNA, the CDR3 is TGTGCCAGCAGCCTAGGCGGGAGGGCCGTGTCGGACGAGCAGTACTTC. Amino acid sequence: CASSLGGRAVSDEQYF.